The 27 T cell receptor beta chains below were found in one sample sequenced in a study of blood T cell repertoires in COVID-19. Sequenced by immunoSEQ multiplex PCR; TCRdb stores in-frame clones only, minus some. The sample consists of some 150,000 clones, roughly 88% of them appearing once. The specimen was peripheral blood. These receptor sequences come from a woman aged 50 to 60 with acute or convalescent COVID-19.

This chain connects TRBV6-6 to TRBJ2-7; possible D gene TRBD1, 6 bases. From germline, CDR1 is MNHNY and CDR2 SVGAGI (reference sequence). Trimming shortened V by 7 bases and J by 0 bases, and 13 bases separated the two germline ends. There are 14 residues in the CDR3. The CDR3 coding sequence is TGTGCCAGCAAGAGGTCGACAGGCTCCTACGAGCAGTACTTC. Translation: CASKRSTGSYEQYF.

This chain joins TRBV19 and TRBJ1-6; no clear D gene. Per germline, CDR1 LNHDA and CDR2 SQIVND (reference sequence). The CDR3 length is 17 residues. V lost 7 bases, J lost 0 bases, and 16 bases lay in between. In DNA form, the CDR3 reads TGTGCCAGTACTACCGAAAGGAGAAGCTCCTATAATTCACCCCTCCACTTT. Its protein is CASTTERRSSYNSPLHF.

The gene calls are TRBV3-1 (or the pseudogene TRBV3-2) and TRBJ1-4; D remains unclear. Germline values: CDR1 LGHDT, CDR2 YNNKEL (reference sequence). The length of the CDR3 is 14 residues. Between the trimmed V and J ends, which lost 4 bases and 8 bases, there was a span of 14 bases. The CDR3 sequence: CASSPRTYREKLFF. For the CDR3, the DNA is TGTGCCAGCAGCCCTAGGACTTACCGGGAAAAACTGTTTTTT.

V usage is TRBV15 and J usage is TRBJ2-7; 13 bases line up with TRBD2. CDR3 length: 14 amino acids. The V and J ends lost 1 base and 7 bases, in that order; junction bases with no gene match: 1. In germline, CDR1 is LNHNV, CDR2 YYDKDF (reference sequence). This CDR3 is CATSRGLAGGEQYF. DNA of the CDR3: TGTGCCACCAGCAGAGGACTAGCGGGAGGTGAGCAGTACTTC.

The chain carries TRBV10-3 and TRBJ2-2, with D perhaps TRBD1 (5 bases). Trimming left V 4 bases short and J 3 bases short, with 12 bases between. Germline V gene lookup returns CDR1 ENHRY and CDR2 SYGVKD. This CDR3 is built from 15 residues. CDR3 amino acids: CAISGRAGHTGELFF. The CDR3, as DNA: TGTGCCATCAGTGGTCGGGCAGGGCACACCGGGGAGCTGTTTTTT.

This chain connects TRBV4-3 to TRBJ2-7; 8 bases align to TRBD2. This CDR3 has 16 amino acids. V lost 1 base, J lost 2 bases, and 7 bases stayed unmatched. CDR1 is LGHNA, CDR2 YSLEER, per germline. This CDR3 is CASSQGYSGNAYEQYF. DNA for the CDR3: TGCGCCAGCAGCCAAGGGTATAGCGGGAACGCCTACGAGCAGTACTTC.

The J gene is TRBJ2-2, the V gene TRBV30, with TRBD2 identical over 14 bases. V shed 3 bases, J shed 0 bases, and the junction held 6 bases outside the gene matches. This CDR3 contains 18 residues. CDR1 and CDR2 from the germline V gene are GTSNPN and SVGIG (reference sequence). The CDR3 reads CAWRHGTSGSANTGELFF. For the CDR3, the DNA is TGTGCCTGGAGACACGGGACTAGCGGGAGCGCGAACACCGGGGAGCTGTTTTTT.

V gene TRBV11-2 combines with J gene TRBJ2-1; the match to TRBD2 covers 10 bases. This CDR3 has 17 residues. Unmatched junction bases numbered 14, after V lost 5 bases and J lost 7 bases. CDR1 and CDR2 from the germline V gene are SGHAT and FQNNGV. The CDR3 spells CASSLGGSGRARNEQFF. For the CDR3, the DNA is TGTGCCAGCAGCCTCGGTGGCAGCGGGAGGGCCAGGAATGAGCAGTTCTTC.

This chain links TRBV10-1 with TRBJ1-1; 7 bases agree with TRBD1. The CDR3 has 13 residues. V was clipped by 7 bases and J by 4 bases; unmatched bases: 6. CDR1 is WNHNN and CDR2 is SYGVQD in the germline V gene (reference sequence). The DNA of the CDR3 is TGCGCCAGCACCCGGACAGGCTCCACTGAAGCTTTCTTT. Encoded protein: CASTRTGSTEAFF.

This clone was detected once. V is TRBV5-6 and J is TRBJ2-1, with 8 bases that match TRBD1. The V and J ends lost 6 bases and 5 bases, in that order; junction bases with no gene match: 10. The CDR3 contains 15 residues. Germline V gene lookup returns CDR1 SGHDT and CDR2 YYEEEE. The CDR3 is CASNSPDRVNNEQFF. The CDR3 nucleotides read TGTGCCAGCAACTCCCCGGACAGGGTGAACAATGAGCAGTTCTTC.

The CDR3 coding sequence is TGTGCCAGTAGCCGGGGACTAGCGGGAGGGCCCGACGGGGAGCTGTTTTTT. As protein: CASSRGLAGGPDGELFF. V usage is TRBV19 and J usage is TRBJ2-2, with 16 bases identical to TRBD2. J gave up 7 bases and V 6 bases, and 8 bases lay outside the gene matches. In germline, CDR1 is LNHDA, CDR2 SQIVND (reference sequence). The CDR3 contains 17 residues.

The chain employs TRBV19 and TRBJ1-1; 7 nucleotides align to TRBD1. J was trimmed by 1 base and V by 3 bases; bases with no gene match: 2. Germline V gives CDR1 LNHDA, CDR2 SQIVND (reference sequence). The CDR3 contains 14 residues. In DNA, the CDR3 is TGTGCCAGTAGTATTAGGGGGCAGAACACTGAAGCTTTCTTT. It yields the protein CASSIRGQNTEAFF. Full variable domain (missing parts from reference TRBV19 and TRBJ1-1): DGGITQSPKYLFRKEGQNVTLSCEQNLNHDAMYWYRQDPGQGLRLIYYSQIVNDFQKGDIAEGYSVSREKKESFPLTVTSAQKNPTAFYLCASSIRGQNTEAFFGQGTRLTVV.

This sequence joins TRBV10-3 and TRBJ2-1; 8 positions match TRBD2. J lost 5 bases, V lost 4 bases, and 13 bases had no gene match. Germline CDR1 and CDR2: ENHRY and SYGVKD. This CDR3 is 17 amino acids long. This chain's CDR3 is CAISGLNRGGQNNEQFF. The CDR3 region has the DNA TGTGCCATCAGTGGGCTCAATCGGGGGGGGCAAAACAATGAGCAGTTCTTC.

V and J are TRBV23-1 and TRBJ2-3, with 8 bases that match TRBD2. TRBV23-1 is an open reading frame whose function is uncertain. V shed 0 bases, J shed 4 bases, and the junction held 9 bases outside the gene matches. The CDR3 contains 17 residues. This chain's CDR3 is CASSQSGGGLGADTQYF. DNA of the CDR3: TGCGCCAGCAGTCAATCGGGGGGGGGACTAGGTGCAGATACGCAGTATTTT.

The chain links TRBV2 to TRBJ2-1; unclear D gene. The CDR3 has 12 residues. Trimming took off 9 bases at V and 4 bases at J, with 10 bases between the two ends. Per the germline V gene, CDR1 is SNHLY and CDR2 is FYNNEI. In nucleotides, the CDR3 is TGTGCCAGTTCCCTCGAGTACAATGAGCAGTTCTTC. The encoded protein is CASSLEYNEQFF.

The DNA for the CDR3 is TGTGCCAGCAGCTGGACATCGAGCTCCTACAATGAGCAGTTCTTC. Its translation: CASSWTSSSYNEQFF. This rearrangement joins TRBV9 to TRBJ2-1; perhaps TRBD1 as D (5 bases). This CDR3 spans 15 amino acids. Germline CDR1 and CDR2: SGDLS and YYNGEE. V lost 4 bases to trimming and J lost 0 bases, with 11 bases between them.

The V call is TRBV6-5, the J call TRBJ2-3; D might be TRBD1 (5 bases). This CDR3 comprises 16 residues. V lost 3 bases and J 3 bases, leaving 16 bases between the germline ends. The germline gives CDR1 MNHEY, CDR2 SVGAGI. This chain's CDR3 is CASSYMDIFGTDTQYF. CDR3 DNA sequence: TGTGCCAGCAGTTATATGGACATCTTTGGGACAGATACGCAGTATTTT.

The rearrangement joins TRBV28 to TRBJ2-7; weak D call: TRBD2 (6 bases). The V end was cut by 1 base, the J end by 10 bases, with 17 bases between. Germline V gene data show CDR1 as MDHEN and CDR2 as SYDVKM. CDR3 length: 14 amino acids. This CDR3 reads CASSLFGGRSPQYF. DNA of the CDR3: TGTGCCAGCAGTTTATTCGGGGGTCGATCCCCTCAGTACTTC.

The chain couples TRBV11-2 to TRBJ2-7; 7 positions agree with TRBD1. V trimming: 3 bases; J trimming: 4 bases; junction bases outside the gene matches: 18. In germline, CDR1 is SGHAT, CDR2 FQNNGV. The CDR3 extends over 18 amino acids. CDR3 in DNA: TGTGCCAGCAGCTTGCTAATCGAGGGGGCGTCATCAAGTTACGAGCAGTACTTC. This encodes CASSLLIEGASSSYEQYF. The full variable domain, its missing parts supplied by reference TRBV11-2 and TRBJ2-7, is EAGVAQSPRYKIIEKRQSVAFWCNPISGHATLYWYQQILGQGPKLLIQFQNNGVVDDSQLPKDRFSAERLKGVDSTLKIQPAKLEDSAVYLCASSLLIEGASSSYEQYFGPGTRLTVT.

This clone came up once. The V gene is TRBV19, the J gene TRBJ1-3, with D unresolved. The CDR3 runs to 18 residues. The V and J ends lost 4 bases and 4 bases respectively, with 23 bases between them. Germline CDR1 is LNHDA and CDR2 is SQIVND (reference sequence). CDR3 nucleotide sequence: TGTGCCAGTAGTAGGAGCGGACCCTGGAGCCCGCAGGGAAACACCATATATTTT. Its protein product is CASSRSGPWSPQGNTIYF.

J is TRBJ1-5 and V is TRBV3-1 (or the pseudogene TRBV3-2); D not resolved. The germline V gene has CDR1 LGHDT and CDR2 YNNKEL (reference sequence). V gave up 2 bases and J gave up 3 bases, with 8 bases separating them. The CDR3 is 14 amino acids. The CDR3, as DNA: TGTGCCAGCAGCCAAACCGGGAACAATCAGCCCCAGCATTTT. It specifies CASSQTGNNQPQHF.

The chain links TRBV9 to TRBJ1-5; a possible D gene is TRBD1 (5 bases). Germline CDR1 SGDLS, CDR2 YYNGEE. The CDR3 sequence is 16 residues long. V gave up 0 bases and J gave up 8 bases, with 18 bases separating them. CDR3: CASSVGVDTQGEPQHF. DNA of the CDR3: TGTGCCAGCAGCGTAGGCGTGGACACCCAAGGGGAGCCCCAGCATTTT.

The chain is built from TRBV11-1 and TRBJ2-2; 12 bases are a match to TRBD2. V was clipped by 5 bases and J by 6 bases; unmatched bases: 7. Germline assignment: CDR1 SGHAT and CDR2 FQDESV (reference sequence). This CDR3 has 16 amino acids. In nucleotides, the CDR3 is TGTGCCAGCAGCCGGCTAGCGGGAGGGCCGGCCGGGGAGCTGTTTTTT. The encoded protein is CASSRLAGGPAGELFF.

This clone was detected only a few times. The chain is built from TRBV18 and TRBJ2-7; no clear D gene. Deletions cut 3 bases from V and 3 bases from J, with 9 bases between. Looked up from germline, CDR1 is KGHSH and CDR2 is LQKENI. This CDR3 is built from 13 residues. Written as DNA, the CDR3 is TGTGCCAGCTCACCGGGCGCCAACTACGAGCAGTACTTC. Residues: CASSPGANYEQYF.

CDR3 sequence reads: CASSLSGVRGYTF. As DNA, the CDR3 is TGTGCCAGCAGCTTGTCAGGGGTTCGGGGCTACACCTTC. V usage is TRBV5-5 and J usage is TRBJ1-2; weak D call: TRBD1 (6 bases). Germline CDR1 SGHKS, CDR2 YYEKEE (reference sequence). The length of the CDR3 is 13 residues. Deletions cut 1 base from V and 8 bases from J, with 12 bases between.

This chain links TRBV5-6 with TRBJ2-5, with TRBD1 matching 8 bases. V lost 1 base and J lost 5; bases outside the gene matches: 7. CDR3 length equals 15 residues. Germline loops: CDR1 SGHDT, CDR2 YYEEEE. The CDR3 protein is CASSLSAQGVETQYF. The CDR3 DNA reads TGTGCCAGCAGCTTGAGTGCACAGGGGGTTGAGACCCAGTACTTC.

This clone was seen a handful of times. V and J are TRBV18 and TRBJ1-1, with D hard to call. V lost 2 bases, J lost 0 bases, and 4 bases lay in between. This CDR3 has 13 residues. The V gene's germline CDR1 is KGHSH and CDR2 LQKENI. CDR3 amino acids: CASSPAMNTEAFF. The CDR3 coding sequence is TGTGCCAGCTCACCAGCTATGAACACTGAAGCTTTCTTT.